One and the same sample provided the 18 T cell receptor beta chains below, sequenced in a study of T-cell reconstitution after alpha-beta-depleted transplantation in children. The library targeted TCRbeta and was prepared with unique molecular identifiers. Each CDR3 protein gets one entry after TCRdb re-called the PCR reads with MiXCR. The repertoire holds about 980,000 distinct CDR3 sequences, with about 31% as singletons. The material was PBMCs, mostly from graft donor cells, obtained 360 days after TCRalphabeta/CD19-depleted stem cell transplant. Every receptor here comes from a boy under three years old who had a stem cell transplant for SCID, so the T cells may come from the graft donor.

This clonotype was seen many times. The V and J genes are TRBV29-1 and TRBJ1-1; D call uncertain. The CDR3 is 11 residues long. Trimming stripped 4 bases from V and 0 bases from J, with 3 bases between. CDR1 and CDR2 from the germline V gene are SQVTM and ANQGSEA. CDR3: CSVVLNTEAFF. As DNA, the CDR3 is TGCAGCGTTGTGCTGAACACTGAAGCTTTCTTT.

There are a few counts of this clonotype. The gene calls are TRBV11-2 and TRBJ2-3; 9 positions agree with TRBD2. Germline V gene sequence: CDR1 SGHAT, CDR2 FQNNGV. CDR3 length: 15 residues. V shed 4 bases and J 2 bases; nucleotides not matched to a gene: 4. CDR3 in DNA: TGTGCCAGCAGCTCCGGGACTAGCCCCACAGATACGCAGTATTTT. Translation: CASSSGTSPTDTQYF.

This clonotype turned up a few times. This chain joins TRBV20-1 and TRBJ2-7; the D is unclear. The CDR3 contains 15 residues. CDR1 is DFQATT, CDR2 SNEGSKA, per germline (reference sequence). V lost 1 base to trimming and J lost 1 base, with 14 bases between them. CDR3 sequence: CSARGRFLQSYEQYF. DNA of the CDR3: TGCAGTGCTAGAGGCAGGTTTTTGCAATCCTACGAGCAGTACTTC.

This rearrangement joins TRBV29-1 to TRBJ1-2; 7 nucleotides match TRBD1. CDR3 length: 13 amino acids. In germline, CDR1 is SQVTM, CDR2 ANQGSEA. With V trimmed by 6 bases and J by 3 bases, 7 bases remained unmatched. The CDR3 sequence: CSVERQGDYGYTF. CDR3 in DNA: TGCAGCGTGGAAAGACAGGGTGACTATGGCTACACCTTC.

The chain has TRBV10-3 and TRBJ2-2; 7 bases agree with TRBD2. This CDR3 spans 17 amino acids. The germline V gene has CDR1 ENHRY and CDR2 SYGVKD. V trimming: 2 bases; J trimming: 4 bases; junction bases outside the gene matches: 10. The CDR3 DNA follows: TGTGCCATCAGTGAGAGCGCCGGAGCGGGGCGCACCGGGGAGCTGTTTTTT. Translated, it gives CAISESAGAGRTGELFF.

J is TRBJ1-1 and V is TRBV4-1; D gene ambiguous. Trimming left V 1 base short and J 1 base short, with 13 bases between. Germline CDR1 is MGHRA and CDR2 is YSYEKL. The CDR3 has 16 residues. CDR3: CASSQGQAEKNTEAFF. The CDR3 DNA follows: TGCGCCAGCAGCCAAGGGCAGGCAGAGAAGAACACTGAAGCTTTCTTT.

This clonotype was found a few times. V and J are TRBV4-1 and TRBJ1-4; 7 bases match TRBD1. The CDR3 covers 13 residues. Germline V lookup: CDR1 MGHRA, CDR2 YSYEKL. V was pared by 4 bases and J by 10 bases, with 6 bases of the junction left unmatched. This chain's CDR3 is CASSLRQGRKLFF. CDR3 in DNA: TGCGCCAGCAGCCTAAGACAGGGTCGAAAACTGTTTTTT.

This clonotype was found a few times. The gene calls are TRBV6-5 and TRBJ1-1; D gene uncertain. Deletions cut 0 bases from V and 5 bases from J, with 16 bases between. Germline V gene data show CDR1 as MNHEY and CDR2 as SVGAGI. The CDR3 length is 16 residues. The chain's CDR3 is CASSYSKGTGWTEAFF. The CDR3 bases are TGTGCCAGCAGTTACTCGAAGGGTACGGGGTGGACTGAAGCTTTCTTT.

Comment on this clonotype: One end of the junction is discordant with germline, which a read error may explain. The chain recombines TRBV5-1 with TRBJ2-2; tentatively, D is TRBD2 (5 bases). Per germline, CDR1 SGHRS and CDR2 YFSETQ. This CDR3 has 15 amino acids. In nucleotides, the CDR3 is TGCGCCGGCAGCTTGGTAGGACTCTACACCGGGGAGCTGTTTTTT. The encoded protein is CAGSLVGLYTGELFF.

This clonotype was counted ten times or more. The gene calls are TRBV5-1 and TRBJ2-2; D is possibly TRBD1 or TRBD2 (5 bases each). Germline CDR1 SGHRS, CDR2 YFSETQ. The CDR3 loop spans 15 amino acids. Trimming shortened V by 3 bases and J by 4 bases, and 13 bases separated the two germline ends. Here the CDR3 reads CASSWDGATTGELFF. DNA for the CDR3: TGCGCCAGCAGCTGGGACGGGGCCACCACCGGGGAGCTGTTTTTT.

This sequence joins TRBV3-1 and TRBJ2-7; tentative D call: TRBD2 (5 bases). V was trimmed by 1 base and J by 2 bases, leaving 15 bases between them. Germline V gives CDR1 LGHDT, CDR2 YNNKEL (reference sequence). This CDR3 is 16 amino acids long. Here the CDR3 reads CASSQASVTGTYEQYF. The CDR3 bases are TGTGCCAGCAGCCAAGCATCCGTAACGGGAACCTACGAGCAGTACTTC.

This rearrangement joins TRBV6-1 to TRBJ1-5; perhaps TRBD1 as D (5 bases). The CDR3 length is 14 residues. With 8 bases removed from V and 4 bases from J, the gap between germline ends came to 15 bases. Germline loops: CDR1 MNHNS, CDR2 SASEGT. The DNA of the CDR3 is TGTGCCAGCTCCCGAGGGGAAAATAATCAGCCCCAGCATTTT. This codes for CASSRGENNQPQHF.

This rearrangement joins TRBV20-1 to TRBJ2-7; TRBD1 matches 9 bases. V lost 6 bases to trimming and J lost 4 bases; unmatched junction nucleotides: 13. CDR3 length equals 15 residues. In germline, CDR1 is DFQATT, CDR2 SNEGSKA (reference sequence). CDR3 loop: CSAITPAGQGYEQYF. The CDR3 DNA follows: TGCAGTGCCATTACACCAGCGGGACAGGGATACGAGCAGTACTTC.

This clonotype has more than one count but fewer than ten. The rearrangement links TRBV27 to TRBJ2-3; weak D call: TRBD2 (5 bases). The V end lost 4 bases, the J end lost 4 bases, and 15 bases lay between the germline ends. CDR3 size: 15 residues. Germline V gives CDR1 MNHEY, CDR2 SMNVEV (reference sequence). The CDR3 protein is CASSSRSGGADTQYF. CDR3 nucleotide sequence: TGTGCCAGCAGTTCGAGGAGCGGAGGTGCAGATACGCAGTATTTT.

This chain uses TRBV20-1 with TRBJ2-4, with D unclear. V was trimmed by 5 bases and J by 5 bases, leaving 4 bases between them. In germline, CDR1 is DFQATT, CDR2 SNEGSKA (reference sequence). There are 10 residues in the CDR3. The CDR3 DNA reads as TGCAGTGCTCTTCAAAACATTCAGTACTTC. Its translation is CSALQNIQYF.

This clonotype showed up just a few times. The V call is TRBV28, the J call TRBJ1-4; D ambiguous. This CDR3 has 13 residues. From germline, CDR1 is MDHEN and CDR2 SYDVKM. Trimming stripped 3 bases from V and 4 bases from J, with 6 bases between. The CDR3 DNA reads TGTGCCAGCAGTTTTACCCTTAATGAAAAACTGTTTTTT. Its translation is CASSFTLNEKLFF.

The V and J genes are TRBV2 and TRBJ2-4; D not resolved. This CDR3 spans 14 amino acids. Trimming stripped 3 bases from V and 8 bases from J, with 14 bases between. Germline lookup yields CDR1 SNHLY and CDR2 FYNNEI. The CDR3 sequence is CASSDTTRFDIQYF. CDR3 bases: TGTGCCAGCAGTGACACCACCCGGTTTGACATTCAGTACTTC.

This clonotype was counted between two and nine times. The V gene is TRBV4-1, the J gene TRBJ2-1; D is unclear. The CDR3 totals 15 residues. CDR1 is MGHRA and CDR2 is YSYEKL in the germline V gene. V was trimmed by 0 bases and J by 1 base, leaving 7 bases between them. As DNA, the CDR3 is TGCGCCAGCAGCCAAGATGTGGTTTCCTACAATGAGCAGTTCTTC. As protein: CASSQDVVSYNEQFF.